The 3 T cell receptor beta chains given below trace back to one sample, sequenced in a study of cytomegalovirus exposure and HLA in healthy donors. The PCR had 60 Vbeta and 13 Jbeta primers. Clones were read by immunoSEQ multiplex PCR, and TCRdb kept only the in-frame ones, dropping some. The data show 150,000 to 160,000 clones, with around 83% seen just once and approximately 2.5% held by the top ten. The sample consisted of PBMCs. The receptors come from a woman between 18 and 30 years old in good health and CMV-seronegative.

CDR3 coding DNA: TGTGCCAGCAGCCAGGGCTCGGACACAAACACCGGGGAGCTGTTTTTT. This sequence encodes CASSQGSDTNTGELFF. The V call is TRBV5-4, the J call TRBJ2-2; TRBD1 might be the D (5 bases). The CDR3 loop spans 16 amino acids. V lost 4 bases, J lost 2 bases, and 15 bases lay in between. The germline CDR1 and CDR2 sequences are SGHNT and YYREEE (reference sequence). Filled out from reference TRBV5-4 and TRBJ2-2, the complete variable domain reads ETGVTQSPTHLIKTRGQQVTLRCSSQSGHNTVSWYQQALGQGPQFIFQYYREEENGRGNFPPRFSGLQFPNYSSELNVNALELDDSALYLCASSQGSDTNTGELFFGEGSRLTVL.

The CDR3 nucleotides are TGTGCCAGCAGCTTAGCTCAGTTGAACACTGAAGCTTTCTTT. Residues: CASSLAQLNTEAFF. V and J are TRBV7-2 and TRBJ1-1, with D unresolved. The CDR3 consists of 14 residues. V gave up 0 bases and J gave up 0 bases, with 5 bases separating them. CDR1 is SGHTA and CDR2 is FQGNSA in the germline V gene.

This chain joins TRBV4-1 and TRBJ2-7; D may be TRBD2 (5 bases). Trimming pared 1 base from V and 4 bases from J, leaving 11 bases between. Germline CDR1 is MGHRA and CDR2 is YSYEKL. The CDR3 sequence is 14 residues long. The CDR3 DNA reads as TGCGCCAGCAGCCAAGGACCCGCGGGTTACGAGCAGTACTTC. It codes for CASSQGPAGYEQYF.